The 4 T cell receptor beta chains in this list originate from one sample, sequenced in a study of T cell responses to AZD1222 COVID-19 vaccine. Sequenced by immunoSEQ multiplex PCR; TCRdb stores in-frame clones only, minus some. The sample lists tens of thousands of clones; roughly 80% were seen once. The sample was peripheral blood, taken 28 days after the second AZD1222 dose. The source of these receptors is an adult who received the AZD1222 COVID-19 vaccine.

The rearrangement joins TRBV5-4 to TRBJ1-1; 9 nucleotides line up with TRBD1. This CDR3 region has 16 residues. V was clipped by 7 bases and J by 5 bases; unmatched bases: 15. The germline gives CDR1 SGHNT, CDR2 YYREEE (reference sequence). CDR3 in amino acids: CASHSPDRGLGTEAFF. Here the CDR3 DNA reads TGTGCCAGCCATTCTCCGGACAGGGGTTTGGGGACTGAAGCTTTCTTT.

This chain uses TRBV6-5 with TRBJ1-2; D may be TRBD1 (6 bases). V lost 8 bases and J lost 7, with 11 bases in between. The CDR3 is made up of 11 amino acids. The germline gives CDR1 MNHEY, CDR2 SVGAGI. CDR3 residues: CASAGGTGYTF. CDR3 in DNA: TGTGCCAGCGCCGGGGGCACTGGCTACACCTTC.

The V and J genes are TRBV6-4 and TRBJ1-5; D perhaps matches TRBD1 (6 bases). This CDR3 comprises 13 residues. CDR1 and CDR2 (germline): MRHNA, SNTAGT. The V end was cut by 4 bases, the J end by 4 bases, with 8 bases between. CDR3 amino acids: CASSADRNQPQHF. In nucleotides, the CDR3 is TGTGCCAGCAGTGCCGACAGGAATCAGCCCCAGCATTTT.

This clone was counted a few times. The V and J genes are TRBV7-8 and TRBJ1-2; possible D gene TRBD1, 5 bases. This CDR3 has 19 amino acids. V was pared by 0 bases and J by 2 bases, with 22 bases between. Germline CDR1 is SGHVS and CDR2 is FQNEAQ. CDR3 loop: CASSLAFWAGPSKNYGYTF. The DNA of the CDR3 is TGTGCCAGCAGCTTAGCTTTCTGGGCAGGGCCGTCTAAAAACTATGGCTACACCTTC.